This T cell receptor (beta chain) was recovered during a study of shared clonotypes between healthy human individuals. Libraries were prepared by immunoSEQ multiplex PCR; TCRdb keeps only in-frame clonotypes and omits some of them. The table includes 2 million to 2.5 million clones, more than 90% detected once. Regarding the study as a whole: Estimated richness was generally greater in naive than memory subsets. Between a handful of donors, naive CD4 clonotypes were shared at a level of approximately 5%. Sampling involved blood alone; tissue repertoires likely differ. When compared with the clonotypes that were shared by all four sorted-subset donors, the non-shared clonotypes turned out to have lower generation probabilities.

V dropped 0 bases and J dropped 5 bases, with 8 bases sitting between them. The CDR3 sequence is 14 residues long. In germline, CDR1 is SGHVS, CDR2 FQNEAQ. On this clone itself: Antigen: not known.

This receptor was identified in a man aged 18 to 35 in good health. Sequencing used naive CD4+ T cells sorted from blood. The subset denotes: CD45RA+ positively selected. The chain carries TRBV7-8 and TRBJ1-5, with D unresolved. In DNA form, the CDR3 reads TGTGCCAGCAGCTTAGCTAAAGGATATCAGCCCCAGCATTTT. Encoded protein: CASSLAKGYQPQHF.